This T cell receptor (beta chain) was obtained from a study of control samples from healthy donors and cancer patients. Profiling relied on immunoSEQ multiplex PCR, and the TCRdb table lists in-frame clones only, not all of them. The profile shows about 55,000 clones, 90% to 97% of them singletons. The CDR3 is 15 residues long. Germline values: CDR1 SGHRS, CDR2 YFSETQ. The J segment lost 4 bases and the V segment lost 0 bases, leaving 7 bases of the junction unmatched. This chain connects TRBV5-1 to TRBJ2-7; TRBD1 aligns across 7 bases. The sequenced sample consisted of blood. The origin of this receptor is a woman aged 18-35 years in good health. Here the CDR3 DNA reads TGCGCCAGCAGCTTGGTGAGACAGGGTGGGTACGAGCAGTACTTC. Its protein is CASSLVRQGGYEQYF.